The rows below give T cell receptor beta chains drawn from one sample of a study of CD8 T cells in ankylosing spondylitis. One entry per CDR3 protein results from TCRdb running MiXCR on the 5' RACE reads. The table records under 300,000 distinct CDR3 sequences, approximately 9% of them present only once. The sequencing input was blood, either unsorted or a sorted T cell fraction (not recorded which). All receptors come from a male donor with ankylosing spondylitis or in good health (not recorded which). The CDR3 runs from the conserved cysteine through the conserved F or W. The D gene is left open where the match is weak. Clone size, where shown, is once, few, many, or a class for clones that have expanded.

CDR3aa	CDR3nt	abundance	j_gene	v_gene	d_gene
CAISLGGPDNQPQHF	TGTGCCATCAGTCTAGGGGGGCCGGACAATCAGCCCCAGCATTTT	NA	TRBJ1-5	TRBV10-3	NA
CASSQDTQSSGNTIYF	TGTGCCAGCAGCCAAGATACCCAAAGCTCTGGAAACACCATATATTTT	many	TRBJ1-3	TRBV3-1	NA
CSAPRGAQETQYF	TGCAGTGCCCCGCGGGGGGCGCAAGAGACCCAGTACTTC	NA	TRBJ2-5	TRBV20-1	TRBD2
CSVALITEAFF	TGCAGCGTTGCGCTCATCACTGAAGCTTTCTTT	many	TRBJ1-1	TRBV29-1	NA
CASRTGQGVYGYTF	TGTGCCAGCAGAACCGGACAGGGAGTATATGGCTACACCTTC	many	TRBJ1-2	TRBV12-3/TRBV12-4	TRBD1
CASSRRGENEQFF	TGTGCCAGCAGCCGCAGGGGGGAGAATGAGCAGTTCTTC	NA	TRBJ2-1	TRBV5-6	NA
CSVRGQGNTEAFF	TGCAGCGTTCGGGGGCAAGGGAACACTGAAGCTTTCTTT	NA	TRBJ1-1	TRBV29-1	NA
CASSLLAQGTQYF	TGTGCCAGCAGCTTGTTAGCTCAAGGGACCCAGTACTTC	many	TRBJ2-5	TRBV5-6	NA
CAFFGQVATNEKLFF	TGTGCCTTCTTCGGACAGGTGGCAACTAATGAAAAACTGTTTTTT	many	TRBJ1-4	TRBV30	TRBD1
CASRGAGNNEQFF	TGTGCCAGCAGAGGGGCGGGAAACAATGAGCAGTTCTTC	many	TRBJ2-1	TRBV27	NA
CATSRDYNGGDIQYF	TGTGCCACCAGCAGAGATTATAACGGGGGGGACATTCAGTACTTC	NA	TRBJ2-4	TRBV15	TRBD2
CASSGSGRSSYEQYF	TGTGCCAGCAGTGGGAGTGGGAGGAGCTCCTACGAGCAGTACTTC	many	TRBJ2-7	TRBV6-1	NA
CASSYSRTSGNEQFF	TGTGCCAGCAGTTACTCGAGGACTAGCGGCAATGAGCAGTTCTTC	many	TRBJ2-1	TRBV6-2/TRBV6-3	TRBD2
CASSNGGRYEQYF	TGTGCCAGCAGCAACGGGGGCCGGTACGAGCAGTACTTC	few	TRBJ2-7	TRBV7-2	NA
CSVLEGSSNQPQHF	TGCAGTGTCCTTGAGGGGAGTAGCAATCAGCCCCAGCATTTT	NA	TRBJ1-5	TRBV20-1	NA
CASSQRQGRNRGEQFF	TGTGCCAGCAGCCAGCGACAGGGTCGTAACCGCGGTGAGCAGTTCTTC	NA	TRBJ2-1	TRBV27	TRBD1
CASSQEGASSYEQYF	TGCGCCAGCAGCCAAGAAGGGGCCAGCTCCTACGAGCAGTACTTC	few	TRBJ2-7	TRBV4-3	NA
CASSEVGIDNEQFF	TGTGCCAGCAGCGAAGTGGGAATAGACAATGAGCAGTTCTTC	many	TRBJ2-1	TRBV7-9	NA
CSARTGLSDYEQYF	TGCAGTGCTAGAACGGGACTGTCCGACTACGAGCAGTACTTC	many	TRBJ2-7	TRBV20-1	NA
CSALWTGANNEQFF	TGCAGCGCCCTATGGACAGGGGCTAACAATGAGCAGTTCTTC	few	TRBJ2-1	TRBV29-1	TRBD1
CAWSPDRVNIQYF	TGTGCCTGGAGCCCGGACAGGGTGAACATTCAGTACTTC	many	TRBJ2-4	TRBV30	TRBD1
CASSPGAGVNEQYF	TGCGCCAGCAGCCCTGGGGCAGGGGTTAACGAGCAGTACTTC	many	TRBJ2-7	TRBV5-1	NA
CASSLGGGTHYGYTF	TGTGCCAGCAGCTTGGGCGGGGGGACCCACTATGGCTACACCTTC	many	TRBJ1-2	TRBV7-2	NA
CASSEESRDEQFF	TGTGCCAGCAGTGAAGAAAGCAGGGATGAGCAGTTCTTC	many	TRBJ2-1	TRBV6-1	NA
CASSGVVSGYEQYF	TGTGCCAGCAGTGGAGTAGTTAGCGGTTACGAGCAGTACTTC	many	TRBJ2-7	TRBV2	NA
CASSLVAGTAYNEQFF	TGCGCCAGCAGCTTGGTAGCGGGGACAGCTTACAATGAGCAGTTCTTC	many	TRBJ2-1	TRBV5-1	NA
CASTAGTTPGELFF	TGCGCCAGCACCGCTGGGACTACACCCGGGGAGCTGTTTTTT	few	TRBJ2-2	TRBV5-1	TRBD2
CASSQASQQQFF	TGTGCCAGCAGCCAAGCCAGCCAGCAACAGTTCTTC	many	TRBJ2-1	TRBV3-1	NA
CSARGTGSPPEQYF	TGCAGTGCTAGAGGGACAGGGAGCCCTCCCGAGCAGTACTTC	few	TRBJ2-7	TRBV20-1	TRBD1
CSVIITSGRAGNEQFF	TGCAGTGTTATCATCACTAGCGGGAGGGCCGGGAATGAGCAGTTCTTC	few	TRBJ2-1	TRBV20-1	TRBD2
CASSQDRTGGSNYGYTF	TGCGCCAGCAGCCAAGATCGGACAGGGGGCTCCAACTATGGCTACACCTTC	few	TRBJ1-2	TRBV4-3	TRBD1
CASSYSRASGANVLTF	TGTGCCAGCAGTTACTCGAGGGCTTCTGGGGCCAACGTCCTGACTTTC	many	TRBJ2-6	TRBV6-5	NA
CASSRLPAYEQYF	TGTGCCAGCAGCCGCCTTCCCGCCTACGAGCAGTACTTC	many	TRBJ2-7	TRBV7-2	NA
CASSAGTTNSYNEQFF	TGTGCCAGCAGCGCCGGGACTACCAATTCCTACAATGAGCAGTTCTTC	many	TRBJ2-1	TRBV9	TRBD2
CASSHAGFPGANVLTF	TGTGCCAGCAGTCACGCAGGGTTCCCTGGGGCCAACGTCCTGACTTTC	NA	TRBJ2-6	TRBV25-1	NA
CASSQTGSSYEQYF	TGTGCCAGCAGCCAGACAGGGTCTAGTTACGAGCAGTACTTC	few	TRBJ2-7	TRBV5-6	TRBD1
CASSLGAGGPVETQYF	TGTGCCAGCAGCTTAGGAGCGGGAGGGCCAGTAGAGACCCAGTACTTC	few	TRBJ2-5	TRBV7-8	TRBD2
CSAPGRLGYNEQFF	TGCAGTGCTCCAGGGCGGTTGGGCTACAATGAGCAGTTCTTC	many	TRBJ2-1	TRBV20-1	NA
CASSLDRASYEQYF	TGCGCCAGCAGCTTGGACAGGGCCTCCTACGAGCAGTACTTC	many	TRBJ2-7	TRBV5-1	NA
CATSRGGAALAKLFF	TGTGCCACCAGCAGAGGGGGGGCAGCCCTTGCAAAACTGTTTTTT	many	TRBJ1-4	TRBV15	NA
CASRTGPPPGNTDTQYF	TGTGCCAGCAGGACAGGGCCGCCCCCTGGTAACACAGATACGCAGTATTTT	many	TRBJ2-3	TRBV2	TRBD1
CAWRVAGANEQFF	TGTGCCTGGAGGGTAGCGGGAGCAAATGAGCAGTTCTTC	many	TRBJ2-1	TRBV30	TRBD2
CASSLSSNEQFF	TGTGCCAGCAGTTTAAGTAGCAATGAGCAGTTCTTC	NA	TRBJ2-1	TRBV27	NA
CASSQLAGTAPYEQYF	TGCGCCAGCAGCCAACTTGCCGGGACAGCCCCCTACGAGCAGTACTTC	few	TRBJ2-7	TRBV4-3	TRBD1
CAWSVLGAGDEKLFF	TGTGCCTGGAGTGTACTGGGGGCGGGTGATGAAAAACTGTTTTTT	many	TRBJ1-4	TRBV30	NA
CASSLDPGEQFF	TGTGCCAGCAGCTTGGACCCGGGTGAGCAGTTCTTC	few	TRBJ2-1	TRBV5-4	NA
CSARERGDTGELFF	TGCAGTGCTAGAGAACGGGGGGACACCGGGGAGCTGTTTTTT	many	TRBJ2-2	TRBV20-1	TRBD2
CSVLDRVYGYTF	TGCAGCGTCCTGGACAGGGTCTATGGCTACACCTTC	NA	TRBJ1-2	TRBV20-1	TRBD1
CASSARGEQETQYF	TGTGCCAGCAGCGCCCGAGGGGAGCAAGAGACCCAGTACTTC	many	TRBJ2-5	TRBV9	NA
CASSGSAETSGLSYNEQFF	TGTGCCAGCAGCGGATCCGCTGAGACTAGCGGGCTATCCTACAATGAGCAGTTCTTC	many	TRBJ2-1	TRBV9	TRBD2